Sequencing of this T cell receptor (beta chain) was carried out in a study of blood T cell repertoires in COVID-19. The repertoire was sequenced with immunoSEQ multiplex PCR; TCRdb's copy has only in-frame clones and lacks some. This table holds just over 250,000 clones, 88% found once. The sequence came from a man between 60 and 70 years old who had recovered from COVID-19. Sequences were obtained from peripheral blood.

CDR3 DNA: TGTGCCAGCAGTTCCCGGAGCGGGGGTGGGCATGGCTACACCTTC. Translating gives CASSSRSGGGHGYTF. The genes are TRBV2 and TRBJ1-2; D may be TRBD1 (5 bases). Deletions cut 5 bases from V and 6 bases from J, with 19 bases between. CDR3 length: 15 amino acids. Per the germline V gene, CDR1 is SNHLY and CDR2 is FYNNEI.